The 23 T cell receptor beta chains given below trace back to one sample, sequenced in a study of blood T cell repertoires in COVID-19. Clones were read by immunoSEQ multiplex PCR, and TCRdb kept only the in-frame ones, dropping some. Found here are about 180,000 clones, about 80% of them singletons; the top ten hold about 7%. Specimen: peripheral blood. The receptors were sampled from a man in his 70s with active or convalescent COVID-19.

This clone has a handful of counts. In DNA form, the CDR3 reads TGTGCCAGCAGCTTGGGGGGGTCGGGTGGCTACACCTTC. It specifies CASSLGGSGGYTF. The V gene is TRBV7-2, the J gene TRBJ1-2, with D possibly being TRBD1 (5 bases). The CDR3 extends over 13 amino acids. The germline gives CDR1 SGHTA, CDR2 FQGNSA. V lost 3 bases, J lost 7 bases, and 12 bases lay in between.

The rearrangement uses TRBV19 and TRBJ1-2; D gene ambiguous. The CDR3 is 13 residues long. CDR1 is LNHDA and CDR2 is SQIVND in the germline V gene (reference sequence). Trimming took 0 bases from V and 6 from J, leaving 8 bases between them. CDR3 sequence (DNA): TGTGCCAGTAGTATAGATCTGCGGGATGGCTACACCTTC. It encodes CASSIDLRDGYTF.

This chain uses TRBV7-2 with TRBJ1-1; D might be TRBD1 (5 bases). The germline V and J ends were trimmed by 1 base and 2 bases, with 11 bases remaining between them. From germline, CDR1 is SGHTA and CDR2 FQGNSA. CDR3 length: 15 residues. The CDR3, as DNA: TGTGCCAGCAGCTTAGGTGCGGGACTTAACACTGAAGCTTTCTTT. Its translation: CASSLGAGLNTEAFF. The full variable domain, in which reference TRBV7-2 and TRBJ1-1 provide the parts outside the CDR3, is GAGVSQSPSNKVTEKGKDVELRCDPISGHTALYWYRQSLGQGLEFLIYFQGNSAPDKSGLPSDRFSAERTGGSVSTLTIQRTQQEDSAVYLCASSLGAGLNTEAFFGQGTRLTVV.

This CDR3 reads CARTGAGESTDTQYF. Written as DNA, the CDR3 is TGTGCAAGGACGGGGGCGGGGGAGAGCACAGATACGCAGTATTTT. The chain has TRBV12-2 and TRBJ2-3; the tabulated D call, TRBD2, remains unverified against the DNA. TRBV12-2 is a pseudogene locus. The CDR3 length is 15 residues.

The V call is TRBV6-5, the J call TRBJ1-4; D gene uncertain. The CDR3 is made up of 14 amino acids. The V and J ends lost 7 bases and 8 bases respectively, with 17 bases between them. Germline CDR1 is MNHEY and CDR2 is SVGAGI. CDR3 nucleotides: TGTGCCAGCAAGGACCAGGAGGTTTCAGAAAAACTGTTTTTT. It encodes CASKDQEVSEKLFF.

The V call is TRBV19, the J call TRBJ1-2; D possibly corresponds to TRBD1 (5 bases). V dropped 1 base and J dropped 5 bases, with 14 bases sitting between them. The CDR3 spans 15 residues. The V gene's germline CDR1 is LNHDA and CDR2 SQIVND (reference sequence). The CDR3 nucleotides read TGTGCCAGTAGTATAGTTGGAACAGGCAAATATGGCTACACCTTC. It specifies CASSIVGTGKYGYTF.

The V gene is TRBV4-1, the J gene TRBJ2-2, with TRBD2 matching 15 bases. This CDR3 region has 18 residues. V was clipped by 4 bases and J by 5 bases; unmatched bases: 8. CDR1 is MGHRA and CDR2 is YSYEKL in the germline V gene. The CDR3 region has the DNA TGCGCCAGCAGCCCGGGACTAGCGGGAGGCCAGGGGACCGGGGAGCTGTTTTTT. As protein: CASSPGLAGGQGTGELFF.

This clone was seen only a few times. The chain joins TRBV29-1 to TRBJ2-5, with a weak D call TRBD1 (7 bases). Germline V lookup: CDR1 SQVTM, CDR2 ANQGSEA. There are 13 residues in the CDR3. V was pared by 5 bases and J by 5 bases, with 15 bases between. CDR3 residues: CSVRGQAGETQYF. The CDR3 DNA sequence: TGCAGCGTTCGCGGACAGGCGGGGGAGACCCAGTACTTC.

The chain employs TRBV29-1 and TRBJ2-1; 8 bases map to TRBD1. Germline V gives CDR1 SQVTM, CDR2 ANQGSEA. The CDR3 runs 14 residues. The junction had 2 bases not matched to a gene; V was cut back by 2 bases and J by 2 bases. The CDR3 nucleotides read TGCAGCGTTGAACGGGACAGGACCTACAATGAGCAGTTCTTC. It is translated as CSVERDRTYNEQFF.

The chain employs TRBV5-1 and TRBJ2-3; tentative D call: TRBD1 (6 bases). The CDR3 loop spans 17 amino acids. Germline V lookup: CDR1 SGHRS, CDR2 YFSETQ. The V and J ends lost 0 bases and 2 bases respectively, with 16 bases between them. The CDR3: CASSLVGTYASTDTQYF. CDR3 nucleotides: TGCGCCAGCAGCTTGGTCGGGACATATGCTTCCACAGATACGCAGTATTTT.

The rearrangement links TRBV21-1 to TRBJ1-3. TRBV21-1 is assigned pseudogene status. This CDR3 contains 18 residues. CDR3 bases: TGTGCCAGCAGCAATCCCGAAGGTCCCAAAGAGGCTGGAAACACCATATATTTT. The encoded protein is CASSNPEGPKEAGNTIYF.

V is TRBV9 and J is TRBJ2-5; TRBD2 matches at 10 bases. Unmatched junction bases numbered 6, after V lost 2 bases and J lost 5 bases. This CDR3 is 15 amino acids long. Germline V gene data show CDR1 as SGDLS and CDR2 as YYNGEE. In DNA form, the CDR3 reads TGTGCCAGCAGCGTTTCTAGCGGGGGTGGGGAGACCCAGTACTTC. Translated: CASSVSSGGGETQYF.

This chain links TRBV5-5 with TRBJ2-7; TRBD2 aligns across 8 bases. The junction had 15 bases not matched to a gene; V was cut back by 6 bases and J by 7 bases. Germline V gene sequence: CDR1 SGHKS, CDR2 YYEKEE (reference sequence). This CDR3 comprises 15 residues. CDR3 nucleotide sequence: TGTGCCAGCACTCCCGGGAGGGCAGGGGAAGGTGAGCAGTACTTC. Protein sequence: CASTPGRAGEGEQYF.

The V and J genes are TRBV5-1 and TRBJ1-6; 7 bases align to TRBD1. Germline V CDR1 and CDR2: SGHRS, YFSETQ. This CDR3 has 14 amino acids. The trim removed 4 bases at V and 8 bases at J, leaving 6 bases unmatched. The CDR3 coding sequence is TGCGCCAGCAGCCCCGGGACAGAGTATTCACCCCTCCACTTT. This translates into CASSPGTEYSPLHF. The whole variable domain, filled in from reference TRBV5-1 and TRBJ1-6, reads KAGVTQTPRYLIKTRGQQVTLSCSPISGHRSVSWYQQTPGQGLQFLFEYFSETQRNKGNFPGRFSGRQFSNSRSEMNVSTLELGDSALYLCASSPGTEYSPLHFGNGTRLTVT.

V is TRBV19 and J is TRBJ2-1, with 10 positions matching TRBD2. The CDR3 totals 15 residues. Germline V gene data show CDR1 as LNHDA and CDR2 as SQIVND (reference sequence). V lost 4 bases to trimming and J lost 9 bases; unmatched junction nucleotides: 9. CDR3 sequence reads: CASSTSGGALGEQFF. The CDR3 DNA is TGTGCCAGTAGTACCAGCGGGGGGGCTCTGGGTGAGCAGTTCTTC.

J is TRBJ1-1 and V is TRBV5-1; 8 bases align to TRBD1. This CDR3 spans 14 amino acids. V shed 4 bases and J 5 bases; nucleotides not matched to a gene: 7. CDR1 SGHRS and CDR2 YFSETQ come from the germline V gene. CDR3 sequence reads: CASSGGQGRTEAFF. The CDR3, as DNA: TGCGCCAGCAGCGGTGGACAGGGCCGAACTGAAGCTTTCTTT.

This clone was found once. The chain employs TRBV6-5 and TRBJ1-5; D is possibly TRBD1 (5 bases). With 6 bases removed from V and 0 bases from J, the gap between germline ends came to 12 bases. CDR1 MNHEY and CDR2 SVGAGI come from the germline V gene. This CDR3 region has 15 residues. The CDR3 nucleotides are TGTGCCAGCAGCCCCGACAGCCTTAGCAATCAGCCCCAGCATTTT. Residues: CASSPDSLSNQPQHF.

The V and J genes are TRBV6-6 and TRBJ2-7; D is possibly TRBD2 (5 bases). The CDR3 is 13 amino acids. The V gene's germline CDR1 is MNHNY and CDR2 SVGAGI (reference sequence). Between the trimmed V and J ends, which lost 2 bases and 3 bases, there was a span of 8 bases. CDR3 DNA: TGTGCCAGCAGTTACAGGGAGCGCTACGAGCAGTACTTC. It is translated as CASSYRERYEQYF.

The J gene is TRBJ1-2, the V gene TRBV6-8; 11 bases align to TRBD1. The CDR3 is made up of 15 amino acids. The trim removed 5 bases at V and 8 bases at J, leaving 10 bases unmatched. Germline CDR1 MNHGY, CDR2 SAAAGT. The DNA of the CDR3 is TGTGCCAGCAGTACCGGACAGGGGGCTTTATCAGGCTACACCTTC. Translated, it gives CASSTGQGALSGYTF.

The chain joins TRBV7-2 to TRBJ2-4; D may be TRBD1 (6 bases). Germline V CDR1 and CDR2: SGHTA, FQGNSA. This CDR3 has 15 amino acids. V lost 5 bases and J 7 bases, leaving 18 bases between the germline ends. The CDR3 here is CASSPTVGAENIQYF. The CDR3 DNA reads TGTGCCAGCAGCCCAACGGTGGGGGCAGAGAACATTCAGTACTTC.

This rearrangement joins TRBV7-9 to TRBJ1-2, with D possibly being TRBD1 (5 bases). V was trimmed by 1 base and J by 9 bases, leaving 12 bases between them. CDR3 length: 13 amino acids. Germline loops: CDR1 SEHNR, CDR2 FQNEAQ (reference sequence). The CDR3 here is CASSLGTPYSYTF. In DNA form, the CDR3 reads TGTGCCAGCAGCTTAGGGACACCGTATAGCTACACCTTC.

This sequence joins TRBV6-2 or TRBV6-3 and TRBJ2-1; TRBD2 aligns across 12 bases. The ends lost 4 bases at V and 8 bases at J; junction bases unmatched: 9. The CDR3 sequence is 16 residues long. Germline V gene lookup returns CDR1 MNHEY and CDR2 SVGEGT. The DNA for the CDR3 is TGTGCCAGCAGTTCCCATCTAGCGGGGGGGCCGTATGAGCAGTTCTTC. This translates into CASSSHLAGGPYEQFF.

The rearrangement links TRBV3-1 (or the pseudogene TRBV3-2) to TRBJ1-1; TRBD1 might be the D (5 bases). The CDR3 covers 14 residues. Trimming removed 4 bases from V and 7 bases from J, with 16 bases in between. Germline V gene sequence: CDR1 LGHDT, CDR2 YNNKEL (reference sequence). CDR3 in amino acids: CASSPGRRGDEAFF. CDR3 nucleotides: TGTGCCAGCAGCCCGGGACGGCGGGGGGATGAAGCTTTCTTT.